This TCR beta chain comes out of a study of vaccination effects on CD4 cells after COVID-19. Findings of the study overall: There were few convalescent patients in the study and no early post-infection timepoints.

On this clone itself: Its antigen is undetermined.

Measured with immunoSEQ multiplex PCR; TCRdb has only the in-frame clones, and not every one. The sample lists some 68,000 clones; roughly four fifths were seen once. Germline V CDR1 and CDR2: LNHDA, SQIVND (reference sequence). There are 15 residues in the CDR3. The J segment lost 7 bases and the V segment lost 4 bases, leaving 8 bases of the junction unmatched. Expansion of antigen-specific CD4+ T cells with viral peptide pools was carried out by the ViraFEST assay before sequencing. CD4+ T cell isolation took place after less than 13 days of culture. Either the BNT162b2 or mRNA-1273 vaccine was given to participants in two doses. Prior SARS-CoV-2 infection was absent in the vaccine recipients, as shown by negative nucleocapsid antibodies.

The material sequenced was CD4+ T cells from PBMCs cultured with HCoV-229E spike peptides, taken after COVID-19 vaccination. The sequence came from a human donor who received a COVID-19 vaccine. This chain connects TRBV19 to TRBJ2-1, with TRBD1 identical over 9 bases. In DNA form, the CDR3 reads TGTGCCAGTAGTACCTCCGGACAGGGGATGAATGAGCAGTTCTTC. It yields the protein CASSTSGQGMNEQFF.